Reported below is one T cell receptor beta chain. Antigen unknown. These data originate in a study of T cell responses to AZD1222 COVID-19 vaccine. Clones were read by immunoSEQ multiplex PCR, and TCRdb kept only the in-frame ones, dropping some. Among some 140,000 clones, about nine tenths were seen once, and the ten largest hold approximately 17%. CDR3 length: 13 amino acids. Germline-derived CDR1 and CDR2 are SGHRS and YFSETQ. V was clipped by 5 bases and J by 3 bases, with 11 bases between them. Whole-study results and caveats: The study found vaccine-associated CD4 TCRs spanning spike, dominant at 160-218 and 743-854. Only 5 or 6 individuals given AZD1222 were seropositive at baseline. Researchers took repertoire samples only after the peak T cell response had come.

The V call is TRBV5-1, the J call TRBJ2-5; D might be TRBD2 (6 bases). This clonotype was obtained from an adult in good health. Specimen: peripheral blood, collected on day 0 of AZD1222 vaccination. This CDR3 is CASREAGKETQYF. CDR3 DNA sequence: TGCGCCAGCAGGGAGGCGGGGAAAGAGACCCAGTACTTC.